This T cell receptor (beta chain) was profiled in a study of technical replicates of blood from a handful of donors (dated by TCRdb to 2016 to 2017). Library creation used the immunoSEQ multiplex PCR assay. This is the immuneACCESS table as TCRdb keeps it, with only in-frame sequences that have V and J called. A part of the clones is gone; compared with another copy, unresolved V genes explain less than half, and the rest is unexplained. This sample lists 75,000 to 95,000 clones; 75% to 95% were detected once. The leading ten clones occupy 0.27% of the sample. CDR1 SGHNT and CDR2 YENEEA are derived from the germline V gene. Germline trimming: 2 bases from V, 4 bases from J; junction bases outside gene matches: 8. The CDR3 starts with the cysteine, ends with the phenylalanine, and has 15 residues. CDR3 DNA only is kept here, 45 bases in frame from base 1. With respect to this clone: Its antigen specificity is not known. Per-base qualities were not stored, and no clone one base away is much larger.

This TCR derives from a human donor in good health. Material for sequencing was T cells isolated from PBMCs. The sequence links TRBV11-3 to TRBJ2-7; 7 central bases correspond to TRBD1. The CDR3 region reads CASSLRQGDRYEQYF. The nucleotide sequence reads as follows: TGTGCCAGCAGCTTACGGCAGGGGGATCGGTACGAGCAGTACTTC. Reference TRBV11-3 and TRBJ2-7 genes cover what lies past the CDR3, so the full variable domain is EAGVVQSPRYKIIEKKQPVAFWCNPISGHNTLYWYLQNLGQGPELLIRYENEEAVDDSQLPKDRFSAERLKGVDSTLKIQPAELGDSAVYLCASSLRQGDRYEQYFGPGTRLTVT.